The rows below give T cell receptor beta chains drawn from one sample of a study of sequential checkpoint blockade in melanoma. Sequencing was performed with immunoSEQ multiplex PCR; in TCRdb, only in-frame clones are kept and a portion is missing. The data hold tens of thousands of clones, with 55% to 70% observed a single time. The sample in question was CD8+ T cells sorted from blood (inferred from file names), obtained from a patient given nivolumab and ipilimumab in sequence. Receptors were obtained from a human donor with melanoma. Both conserved end residues are part of each CDR3. Each record gives: clone size, D gene, V gene, J gene, CDR3 protein, CDR3 DNA. A D gene is named only where the DNA matches it firmly. A row's size may be missing; if present it is once, few, many or a size class.

clone_size: .; d_call: TRBD2; v_call: TRBV6-6; j_call: TRBJ2-5; cdr3_aa: CASRPRLAGGLETQYF; cdr3_nt: TGTGCCAGCAGACCTCGACTAGCGGGGGGACTAGAGACCCAGTACTTC
clone_size: .; d_call: .; v_call: TRBV6-5; j_call: TRBJ2-3; cdr3_aa: CASSYSALTDTQYF; cdr3_nt: TGTGCCAGCAGTTACTCGGCTCTCACAGATACGCAGTATTTT
clone_size: .; d_call: .; v_call: TRBV5-4; j_call: TRBJ1-1; cdr3_aa: CASSLVATEAFF; cdr3_nt: TGTGCCAGCAGCTTGGTGGCAACTGAAGCTTTCTTT
clone_size: .; d_call: .; v_call: TRBV11-2; j_call: TRBJ2-7; cdr3_aa: CASSLGDTLYEQYF; cdr3_nt: TGTGCCAGCAGCTTAGGGGACACTCTCTACGAGCAGTACTTC
clone_size: .; d_call: .; v_call: TRBV11-1; j_call: TRBJ2-1; cdr3_aa: CASSLGSNRDSGLFF; cdr3_nt: TGTGCCAGCAGCTTAGGTAGCAATCGGGACTCTGGCTTGTTCTTC
clone_size: few; d_call: .; v_call: TRBV28; j_call: TRBJ1-4; cdr3_aa: CASSPGGGEKLFF; cdr3_nt: TGTGCCAGCAGTCCCGGGGGTGGTGAAAAACTGTTTTTT
clone_size: once; d_call: TRBD1; v_call: TRBV29-1; j_call: TRBJ2-1; cdr3_aa: CSVRGGPGNEQFF; cdr3_nt: TGCAGCGTTCGAGGGGGCCCGGGCAATGAGCAGTTCTTC
clone_size: .; d_call: .; v_call: TRBV7-9; j_call: TRBJ2-7; cdr3_aa: CASSFPPGLATYEQYF; cdr3_nt: TGTGCCAGCAGCTTTCCTCCTGGTCTAGCGACATACGAGCAGTACTTC
clone_size: .; d_call: TRBD1; v_call: TRBV5-4; j_call: TRBJ1-1; cdr3_aa: CASSFQGANTEAFF; cdr3_nt: TGTGCCAGCAGCTTTCAGGGGGCGAACACTGAAGCTTTCTTT
clone_size: .; d_call: .; v_call: TRBV13; j_call: TRBJ2-1; cdr3_aa: CASTPGVGDSSSYNEQFF; cdr3_nt: TGTGCCAGCACCCCGGGGGTGGGGGACAGTAGCTCCTACAATGAGCAGTTCTTC
clone_size: .; d_call: .; v_call: TRBV6-5; j_call: TRBJ2-7; cdr3_aa: CASSYSGQRPSYEQYF; cdr3_nt: TGTGCCAGCAGTTACTCAGGACAGCGCCCCTCCTACGAGCAGTACTTC
clone_size: once; d_call: TRBD1; v_call: TRBV13; j_call: TRBJ1-2; cdr3_aa: CASSRQGLDGYTF; cdr3_nt: TGTGCCAGCAGCCGACAGGGTCTGGATGGCTACACCTTC
clone_size: .; d_call: .; v_call: TRBV4-1; j_call: TRBJ2-2; cdr3_aa: CASSRAIATGELFF; cdr3_nt: TGCGCCAGCAGCCGAGCAATAGCGACCGGGGAGCTGTTTTTT
clone_size: once; d_call: TRBD2; v_call: TRBV11-2; j_call: TRBJ2-3; cdr3_aa: CASKGLAVFREDTQYF; cdr3_nt: TGTGCCAGCAAGGGACTAGCGGTGTTTAGGGAGGATACGCAGTATTTT
clone_size: .; d_call: TRBD2; v_call: TRBV6-1; j_call: TRBJ2-5; cdr3_aa: CASSEALTSGGFRYF; cdr3_nt: TGTGCCAGCAGTGAAGCTCTAACTAGCGGGGGCTTCAGATACTTC
clone_size: .; d_call: TRBD2; v_call: TRBV4-2; j_call: TRBJ2-5; cdr3_aa: CASSQEMGLWQETQYF; cdr3_nt: TGTGCCAGCAGCCAAGAAATGGGACTATGGCAAGAGACCCAGTACTTC
clone_size: .; d_call: .; v_call: TRBV7-9; j_call: TRBJ2-7; cdr3_aa: CASSPPGAPSYEQYF; cdr3_nt: TGTGCCAGCAGCCCTCCAGGGGCACCCTCCTACGAGCAGTACTTC
clone_size: few; d_call: TRBD1; v_call: TRBV7-9; j_call: TRBJ2-5; cdr3_aa: CASSPGTASQETQYF; cdr3_nt: TGTGCCAGCAGCCCCGGGACAGCGAGCCAAGAGACCCAGTACTTC
clone_size: .; d_call: .; v_call: TRBV5-4; j_call: TRBJ2-5; cdr3_aa: CASSLDSEETQYF; cdr3_nt: TGTGCCAGCAGCTTGGACTCCGAAGAGACCCAGTACTTC
clone_size: few; d_call: .; v_call: TRBV2; j_call: TRBJ1-2; cdr3_aa: CASRDGIDYYGYTF; cdr3_nt: TGTGCCAGCAGGGACGGGATTGACTACTATGGCTACACCTTC
clone_size: .; d_call: TRBD2; v_call: TRBV4-3; j_call: TRBJ2-2; cdr3_aa: CASSPGTSGTGELFF; cdr3_nt: TGCGCCAGCAGCCCCGGGACTAGTGGCACCGGGGAGCTGTTTTTT
clone_size: few; d_call: TRBD2; v_call: TRBV7-6; j_call: TRBJ2-1; cdr3_aa: CASSLTSGANNEQFF; cdr3_nt: TGTGCCAGCAGCTTAACCAGCGGGGCTAACAATGAGCAGTTCTTC
clone_size: .; d_call: .; v_call: TRBV12-5; j_call: TRBJ1-2; cdr3_aa: CASGLSSPYGYTF; cdr3_nt: TGTGCTAGTGGTTTATCGAGTCCCTATGGCTACACCTTC